Below, 22 T cell receptor beta chains from the same sample are listed, as sequenced in a study of T cell clones after liver transplantation. TCRdb's table, derived via immunoSEQ multiplex PCR, lists solely in-frame clones and lacks some. The sample carries more than 100,000 clones, around four fifths recorded once. Source: CD4+ T cells from blood, taken about 50 months after liver transplant. Receptor source: a human patient who received a liver transplant. Some T cells may possibly be graft donor cells.

The rearrangement uses TRBV6-5 and TRBJ1-2; D is undetermined. In germline, CDR1 is MNHEY, CDR2 SVGAGI. The V gene lost 1 base and the J gene lost 4 bases, with 10 bases spanning the gap. This CDR3 region has 14 residues. The CDR3 region has the DNA TGTGCCAGCAGTTACTTGCGGGATTTCTATGGCTACACCTTC. Residues: CASSYLRDFYGYTF.

This clone turned up a few times. Here the CDR3 DNA reads TGTGCCAGCAGCTCTAAGACAGGGTCTAGTTCACCCCTCCACTTT. Residues: CASSSKTGSSSPLHF. This chain joins TRBV5-4 and TRBJ1-6, with 7 bases lining up with TRBD1. The CDR3 is made up of 15 amino acids. Per the germline V gene, CDR1 is SGHNT and CDR2 is YYREEE (reference sequence). Losses at the gene ends were 3 bases for V and 9 bases for J; bases not matched to a gene: 9.

V gene TRBV7-2 combines with J gene TRBJ1-5; TRBD1 matches 7 bases. The V and J ends lost 5 bases and 4 bases, in that order; junction bases with no gene match: 8. Germline lookup yields CDR1 SGHTA and CDR2 FQGNSA. CDR3 length equals 15 residues. The CDR3 bases are TGTGCCAGCAGCGAACGGACAGGAGGGAATCAGCCCCAGCATTTT. As protein: CASSERTGGNQPQHF.

The V call is TRBV6-5, the J call TRBJ2-2; unclear D gene. Germline CDR1 is MNHEY and CDR2 is SVGAGI. CDR3 length: 14 amino acids. Trimming left V 4 bases short and J 7 bases short, with 13 bases between. CDR3 sequence (DNA): TGTGCCAGCAGTTTAAGGGTTACGAGCGGGGAGCTGTTTTTT. Amino acids: CASSLRVTSGELFF.

CDR3: CASSSNGGPPDTQYF. DNA of the CDR3: TGTGCCAGCAGCTCGAACGGGGGGCCACCAGATACGCAGTATTTT. The chain joins TRBV7-2 to TRBJ2-3; the D gene is possibly TRBD2 (7 bases). V lost 4 bases and J lost 4, with 15 bases in between. The CDR3 contains 15 residues. CDR1 and CDR2 (germline): SGHTA, FQGNSA.

The V and J genes are TRBV5-5 and TRBJ2-3; 9 nucleotides align to TRBD2. Germline CDR1 is SGHKS and CDR2 is YYEKEE (reference sequence). This CDR3 is 16 amino acids long. V dropped 2 bases and J dropped 2; count of bases not matched to a gene: 6. CDR3 amino acids: CASSLQAGGSTDTQYF. CDR3 nucleotide sequence: TGTGCCAGCAGCTTACAAGCGGGGGGCTCCACAGATACGCAGTATTTT.

The chain is built from TRBV7-3 and TRBJ2-7; D is ambiguous. The CDR3 runs 15 residues. CDR1 is SGHTA, CDR2 FQGTGA, per germline. V was cut by 4 bases and J by 2 bases, with 15 bases left in between. The chain's CDR3 is CASSSRAGRPYEQYF. For the CDR3, the DNA is TGTGCCAGCAGCTCAAGGGCAGGTAGACCCTACGAGCAGTACTTC.

This chain connects TRBV2 to TRBJ1-3, with 9 bases matching TRBD1. The CDR3 runs to 14 residues. The germline gives CDR1 SNHLY, CDR2 FYNNEI. V was pared by 8 bases and J by 4 bases, with 6 bases of the junction left unmatched. The CDR3 nucleotides are TGTGCCAGCCGAAGGGGACAGGGAGGAAACACCATATATTTT. This gives the protein CASRRGQGGNTIYF.

The J gene is TRBJ2-6, the V gene TRBV19, with D perhaps TRBD1 or TRBD2 (5 bases each). Germline-derived CDR1 and CDR2 are LNHDA and SQIVND (reference sequence). The CDR3 has 15 residues. The V end lost 10 bases, the J end lost 0 bases, and 13 bases lay between the germline ends. The CDR3 sequence: CATRSGTSGANVLTF. CDR3 in DNA: TGTGCCACCCGGAGTGGGACCTCTGGGGCCAACGTCCTGACTTTC. Full variable domain (missing parts from reference TRBV19 and TRBJ2-6): DGGITQSPKYLFRKEGQNVTLSCEQNLNHDAMYWYRQDPGQGLRLIYYSQIVNDFQKGDIAEGYSVSREKKESFPLTVTSAQKNPTAFYLCATRSGTSGANVLTFGAGSRLTVL.

The chain combines TRBV5-6 with TRBJ2-3; 9 nucleotides line up with TRBD2. The CDR3 covers 15 residues. Germline CDR1 is SGHDT and CDR2 is YYEEEE. J was trimmed by 4 bases and V by 1 base; bases with no gene match: 4. CDR3: CASSLPGLASDTQYF. In DNA form, the CDR3 reads TGTGCCAGCAGCTTGCCGGGACTAGCTTCAGATACGCAGTATTTT.

The chain recombines TRBV6-5 with TRBJ2-2; 7 bases match TRBD1. Germline V CDR1 and CDR2: MNHEY, SVGAGI. The CDR3 is 14 amino acids. Germline trimming cut 6 bases from V and 5 bases from J; bases unmatched to any gene: 6. CDR3 sequence reads: CASRGQLGTGELFF. CDR3 in DNA: TGTGCCAGCAGGGGACAGCTGGGGACCGGGGAGCTGTTTTTT.

This clone was detected a few times. V gene TRBV7-9 combines with J gene TRBJ2-2; 7 bases agree with TRBD2. With 3 bases clipped from V and 4 bases from J, the junction kept 5 bases outside the gene matches. Germline V gene sequence: CDR1 SEHNR, CDR2 FQNEAQ (reference sequence). The CDR3 consists of 15 residues. CDR3 coding DNA: TGTGCCAGCAGCTTTCCAGCGGGAATCACCGGGGAGCTGTTTTTT. Translated, it gives CASSFPAGITGELFF.

CDR3 amino acids: CSARGQGEAFF. CDR3 DNA: TGCAGTGCTAGAGGACAGGGTGAAGCTTTCTTT. This chain connects TRBV20-1 to TRBJ1-1, with 7 bases that match TRBD1. The junction had 0 bases not matched to a gene; V was cut back by 1 base and J by 7 bases. The CDR3 runs to 11 residues. Germline-derived CDR1 and CDR2 are DFQATT and SNEGSKA (reference sequence).

The table lists this clone with a count of one. The chain employs TRBV6-6 and TRBJ2-3; D is undetermined. The CDR3 runs to 15 residues. Germline V gene data show CDR1 as MNHNY and CDR2 as SVGAGI (reference sequence). The ends were cut back, 7 bases at V and 6 bases at J, with 20 bases in the middle. CDR3 sequence reads: CASKPLSAALDTQYF. As DNA, the CDR3 is TGTGCCAGCAAACCCCTATCCGCGGCCCTCGATACGCAGTATTTT.

The chain combines TRBV7-6 with TRBJ2-2, with 8 bases lining up with TRBD1. The germline CDR1 and CDR2 sequences are SGHVS and FNYEAQ. This CDR3 is 16 amino acids long. J gave up 2 bases and V 5 bases, and 7 bases lay outside the gene matches. CDR3 nucleotide sequence: TGTGCCAGCAGCGCTGACAGGGGCTACAACACCGGGGAGCTGTTTTTT. This codes for CASSADRGYNTGELFF.

V is TRBV29-1 and J is TRBJ2-7; 8 bases map to TRBD1. CDR3 length equals 11 residues. The germline V gene has CDR1 SQVTM and CDR2 ANQGSEA. V shed 7 bases, J shed 7 bases, and the junction held 6 bases outside the gene matches. The CDR3 sequence is CSARTGREQYF. CDR3 nucleotides: TGCAGCGCCAGGACAGGGAGGGAGCAGTACTTC.

The genes are TRBV7-2 and TRBJ2-3; 7 nucleotides agree with TRBD1. CDR3 length equals 16 residues. V trimming: 4 bases; J trimming: 2 bases; junction bases outside the gene matches: 9. The germline gives CDR1 SGHTA, CDR2 FQGNSA. The CDR3 nucleotides are TGTGCCAGCAGCTCAGGATCAGGGACAGTCACAGATACGCAGTATTTT. Residues: CASSSGSGTVTDTQYF.

This chain links TRBV18 with TRBJ2-4; 8 positions agree with TRBD2. The CDR3 spans 17 residues. Germline V gives CDR1 KGHSH, CDR2 LQKENI. The trim removed 2 bases at V and 0 bases at J, leaving 6 bases unmatched. The chain's CDR3 is CASSPVDSGAAKNIQYF. The CDR3 nucleotides read TGTGCCAGCTCACCAGTAGATAGCGGGGCAGCCAAAAACATTCAGTACTTC.

The V and J genes are TRBV6-4 and TRBJ2-3; 11 nucleotides line up with TRBD1. This CDR3 comprises 15 residues. J was trimmed by 3 bases and V by 6 bases; bases with no gene match: 5. Germline V lookup: CDR1 MRHNA, CDR2 SNTAGT. In DNA, the CDR3 is TGTGCCAGCAGGGACAGGGGGCTGGTAACAGATACGCAGTATTTT. It codes for CASRDRGLVTDTQYF.

The chain recombines TRBV19 with TRBJ1-4, with TRBD1 identical over 12 bases. After removal of 3 bases from V and 7 bases from J, the junction contained 9 bases not matched to a gene. From germline, CDR1 is LNHDA and CDR2 SQIVND (reference sequence). CDR3 length equals 17 residues. This chain's CDR3 is CASSMGQGAPKGEKLFF. DNA of the CDR3: TGTGCCAGTAGTATGGGACAGGGGGCGCCGAAAGGTGAAAAACTGTTTTTT.

The V call is TRBV12-5, the J call TRBJ2-3; the D gene could be TRBD1 or TRBD2 (5 bases each). The germline gives CDR1 LGHNT, CDR2 FRNRAP. V lost 3 bases and J lost 0, with 16 bases in between. This CDR3 spans 17 amino acids. The DNA for the CDR3 is TGTGCTAGTGGTTTATCGGCCGCCGGGGCAAGCACAGATACGCAGTATTTT. As protein: CASGLSAAGASTDTQYF. Full variable domain (outside the CDR3, taken from reference TRBV12-5 and TRBJ2-3): DARVTQTPRHKVTEMGQEVTMRCQPILGHNTVFWYRQTMMQGLELLAYFRNRAPLDDSGMPKDRFSAEMPDATLATLKIQPSEPRDSAVYFCASGLSAAGASTDTQYFGPGTRLTVL.

The chain employs TRBV5-1 and TRBJ1-1; no reliable D call. Looked up from germline, CDR1 is SGHRS and CDR2 is YFSETQ. The CDR3 has 14 residues. V was clipped by 1 base and J by 1 base, with 8 bases between them. The CDR3 is CASSLIDKNTEAFF. In nucleotides, the CDR3 is TGCGCCAGCAGCTTGATTGACAAGAACACTGAAGCTTTCTTT.